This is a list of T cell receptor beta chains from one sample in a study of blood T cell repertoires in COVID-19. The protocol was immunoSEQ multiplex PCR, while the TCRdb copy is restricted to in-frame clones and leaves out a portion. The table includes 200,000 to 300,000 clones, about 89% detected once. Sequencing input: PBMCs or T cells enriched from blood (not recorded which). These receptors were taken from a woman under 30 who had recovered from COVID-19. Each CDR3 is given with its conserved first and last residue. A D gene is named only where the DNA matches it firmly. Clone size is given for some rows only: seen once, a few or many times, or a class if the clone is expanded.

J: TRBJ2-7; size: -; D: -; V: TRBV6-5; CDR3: CASKSHLASPGEQYF; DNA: TGTGCCAGCAAGTCTCATTTGGCGAGTCCGGGGGAGCAGTACTTC
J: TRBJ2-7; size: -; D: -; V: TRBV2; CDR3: CASSSDGSGLHEQYF; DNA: TGTGCCAGCAGCTCGGACGGCTCAGGGCTCCACGAGCAGTACTTC
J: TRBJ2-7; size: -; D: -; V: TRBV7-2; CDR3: CASSLAHLRSAGEQYF; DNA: TGTGCCAGCAGCTTAGCCCACTTGAGGTCCGCCGGGGAGCAGTACTTC
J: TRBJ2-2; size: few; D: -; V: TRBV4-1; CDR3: CASSQAFPRNTGELFF; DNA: TGCGCCAGCAGCCAAGCGTTTCCTCGGAACACCGGGGAGCTGTTTTTT
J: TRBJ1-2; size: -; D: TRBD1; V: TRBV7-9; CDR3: CASSQGALIGYTF; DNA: TGTGCCAGCAGCCAGGGGGCCCTCATTGGCTACACCTTC
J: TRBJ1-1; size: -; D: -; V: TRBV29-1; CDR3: CSVPAQGNTEAFF; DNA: TGCAGCGTCCCTGCACAGGGGAACACTGAAGCTTTCTTT
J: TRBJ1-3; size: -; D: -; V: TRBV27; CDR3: CASSPTELVSGNTIYF; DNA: TGTGCCAGCAGTCCGACAGAACTTGTCTCTGGAAACACCATATATTTT
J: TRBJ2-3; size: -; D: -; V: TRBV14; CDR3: CASSHQLADTQYF; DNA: TGTGCCAGCAGTCACCAGTTGGCAGATACGCAGTATTTT
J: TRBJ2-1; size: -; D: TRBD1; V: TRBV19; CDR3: CASKGDRVLGGSYNEQFF; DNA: TGTGCCAGTAAGGGGGACAGGGTTTTAGGAGGCTCCTACAATGAGCAGTTCTTC
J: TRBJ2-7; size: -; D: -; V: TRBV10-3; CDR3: CAISGGTSSYEQYF; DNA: TGTGCCATCAGTGGCGGGACCAGCTCCTACGAGCAGTACTTC
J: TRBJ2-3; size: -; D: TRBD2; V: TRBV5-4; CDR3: CASSFRRLAGTDTQYF; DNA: TGTGCCAGCAGCTTTCGACGACTAGCGGGAACAGATACGCAGTATTTT
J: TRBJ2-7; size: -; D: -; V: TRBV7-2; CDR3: CASSLMGGPYEQYF; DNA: TGTGCCAGCAGCTTGATGGGGGGACCGTACGAGCAGTACTTC
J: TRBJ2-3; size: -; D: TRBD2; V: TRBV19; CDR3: CASSIGSLAGGANGDTQYF; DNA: TGTGCCAGTAGTATAGGTTCGCTAGCGGGAGGCGCGAATGGAGATACGCAGTATTTT
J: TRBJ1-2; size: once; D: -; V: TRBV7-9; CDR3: CASSAPTGLRSGYTF; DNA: TGTGCCAGCAGCGCACCTACAGGGCTTCGTAGTGGCTACACCTTC
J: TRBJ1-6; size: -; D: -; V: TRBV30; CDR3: CAWSVFRVRFSYIGKLHF; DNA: TGTGCCTGGAGTGTTTTTCGAGTGAGGTTCTCATACATTGGTAAGCTCCACTTT
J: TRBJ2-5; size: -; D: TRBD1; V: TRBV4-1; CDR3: CASSQVTGGAETQYF; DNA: TGCGCCAGCAGCCAAGTCACAGGGGGCGCGGAGACCCAGTACTTC
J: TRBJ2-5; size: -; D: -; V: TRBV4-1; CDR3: CASSFDGTTETQYF; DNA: TGCGCCAGCAGCTTCGACGGGACAACGGAGACCCAGTACTTC
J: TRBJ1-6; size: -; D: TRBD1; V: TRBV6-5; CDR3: CASSSRQGPYNSPLHF; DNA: TGTGCCAGCAGTTCGAGACAGGGCCCCTATAATTCACCCCTCCACTTT
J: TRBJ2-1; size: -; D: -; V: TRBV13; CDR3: CASSLSRLNEQFF; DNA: TGTGCCAGCAGCCTGAGCCGACTCAATGAGCAGTTCTTC
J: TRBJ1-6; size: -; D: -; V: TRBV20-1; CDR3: CSASPPRAGSPLHF; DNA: TGCAGTGCTAGTCCCCCCAGGGCCGGATCACCCCTCCACTTT
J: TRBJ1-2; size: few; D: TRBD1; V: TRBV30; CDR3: CAWSSSGGAYGYTF; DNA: TGTGCCTGGAGTTCTTCAGGGGGCGCATATGGCTACACCTTC
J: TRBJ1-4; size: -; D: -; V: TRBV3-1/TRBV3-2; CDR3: CASSQRQPNEKLFF; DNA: TGTGCCAGCAGCCAAAGACAGCCTAATGAAAAACTGTTTTTT
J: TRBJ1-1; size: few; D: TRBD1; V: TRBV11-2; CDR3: CASSLDRDTEAFF; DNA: TGTGCCAGCAGCCTGGACAGGGACACTGAAGCTTTCTTT
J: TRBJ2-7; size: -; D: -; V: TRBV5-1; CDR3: CASSLGGVPYEQYF; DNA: TGCGCCAGCAGCTTGGGCGGGGTACCCTACGAGCAGTACTTC
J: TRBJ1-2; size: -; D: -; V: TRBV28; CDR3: CASSLNGEGAPRGYTF; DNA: TGTGCCAGCAGTTTAAACGGGGAGGGTGCCCCGCGCGGCTACACCTTC
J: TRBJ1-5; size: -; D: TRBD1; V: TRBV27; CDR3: CASSPGGYNQPQHF; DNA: TGTGCCAGCAGTCCAGGGGGATACAATCAGCCCCAGCATTTT
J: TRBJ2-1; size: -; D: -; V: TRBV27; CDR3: CASSLTGAGEQFF; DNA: TGTGCCAGCAGTTTAACAGGAGCAGGTGAGCAGTTCTTC
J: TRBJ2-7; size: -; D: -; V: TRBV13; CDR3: CASSPPGHSFGKQYF; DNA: TGTGCCAGCAGCCCTCCGGGACACTCCTTCGGAAAGCAGTACTTC
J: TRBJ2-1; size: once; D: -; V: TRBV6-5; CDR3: CASSYSSGNEQFF; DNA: TGTGCCAGCAGTTACTCGTCGGGGAATGAGCAGTTCTTC
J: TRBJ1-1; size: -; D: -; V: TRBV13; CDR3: CASSPRHLPDTEAFF; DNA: TGTGCCAGCAGCCCGAGACATCTCCCCGACACTGAAGCTTTCTTT
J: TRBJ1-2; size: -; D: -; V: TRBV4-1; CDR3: CASSQAGIGRPINYGYTF; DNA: TGCGCCAGCAGCCAAGCAGGAATCGGCAGACCGATTAACTATGGCTACACCTTC
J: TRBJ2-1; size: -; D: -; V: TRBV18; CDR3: CASSPRVLPSRNEQFF; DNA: TGTGCCAGCTCACCACGAGTCCTCCCTTCGAGGAATGAGCAGTTCTTC
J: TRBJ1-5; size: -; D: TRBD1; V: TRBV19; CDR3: CASRTTGENQPQHF; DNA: TGTGCCAGTAGGACTACAGGGGAAAATCAGCCCCAGCATTTT
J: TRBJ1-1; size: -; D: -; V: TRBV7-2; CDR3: CASSLIFGGNVAEAFF; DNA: TGTGCCAGCAGCTTAATTTTTGGGGGCAACGTGGCTGAAGCTTTCTTT
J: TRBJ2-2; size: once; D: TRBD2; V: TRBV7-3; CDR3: CASSSTPGLSMGELFF; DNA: TGTGCCAGCAGCTCCACACCGGGACTATCCATGGGGGAGCTGTTTTTT
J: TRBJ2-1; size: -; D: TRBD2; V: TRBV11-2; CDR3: CASSLWDAGEKATYNEQFF; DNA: TGTGCCAGCAGCTTATGGGATGCGGGGGAGAAAGCAACCTACAATGAGCAGTTCTTC
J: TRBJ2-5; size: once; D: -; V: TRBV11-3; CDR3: CASSLGVGEREETQYF; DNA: TGTGCCAGCAGCTTAGGAGTAGGGGAGCGGGAAGAGACCCAGTACTTC
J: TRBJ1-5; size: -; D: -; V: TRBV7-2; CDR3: CASSLDGQINQPQHF; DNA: TGTGCCAGCAGCCTGGACGGACAGATCAATCAGCCCCAGCATTTT
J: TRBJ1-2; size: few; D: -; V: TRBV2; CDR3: CASSVDSNYGYTF; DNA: TGTGCCAGCAGTGTAGACAGCAACTATGGCTACACCTTC
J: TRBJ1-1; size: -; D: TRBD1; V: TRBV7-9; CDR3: CASSKKGDRANTEAFF; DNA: TGTGCCAGCAGCAAGAAAGGAGACAGGGCGAACACTGAAGCTTTCTTT
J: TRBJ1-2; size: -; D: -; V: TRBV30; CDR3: CAWSVPIPAGNYGYTF; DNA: TGTGCCTGGAGTGTACCTATTCCCGCCGGTAACTATGGCTACACCTTC
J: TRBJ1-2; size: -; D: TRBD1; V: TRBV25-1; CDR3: CASRGDRGLEGYTF; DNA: TGTGCCAGCAGGGGGGACAGGGGCCTGGAGGGCTACACCTTC
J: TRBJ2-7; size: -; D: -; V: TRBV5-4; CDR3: CASGTIQGNEQYF; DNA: TGTGCCAGCGGTACTATACAGGGTAATGAGCAGTACTTC
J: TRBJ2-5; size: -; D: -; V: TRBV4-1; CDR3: CASSQEGQRRETQYF; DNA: TGCGCCAGCAGCCAAGAAGGACAGAGGAGGGAGACCCAGTACTTC
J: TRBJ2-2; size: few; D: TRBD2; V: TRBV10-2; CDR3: CASSASGTGGELFF; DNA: TGCGCCAGCTCGGCCAGCGGGACGGGCGGGGAGCTGTTTTTT
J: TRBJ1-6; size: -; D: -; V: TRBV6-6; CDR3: CASSYEGGGSPLHF; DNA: TGTGCCAGCAGTTACGAGGGCGGCGGGTCACCCCTCCACTTT
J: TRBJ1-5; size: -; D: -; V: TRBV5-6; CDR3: CASSLERGRGKQPQHF; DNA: TGTGCCAGCAGCTTGGAGCGGGGCAGGGGAAAGCAGCCCCAGCATTTT
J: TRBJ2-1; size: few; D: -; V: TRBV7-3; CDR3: CASSLTRGTVNEQFF; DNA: TGTGCCAGCAGCTTAACCCGGGGGACGGTCAATGAGCAGTTCTTC
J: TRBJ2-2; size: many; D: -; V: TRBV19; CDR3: CASSLRQDSTGELFF; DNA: TGTGCCAGTAGTCTGAGACAGGACTCCACCGGGGAGCTGTTTTTT
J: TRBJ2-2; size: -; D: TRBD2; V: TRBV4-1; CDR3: CASHNWTGGRTGELFF; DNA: TGCGCCAGTCACAATTGGACGGGAGGGCGGACCGGGGAGCTGTTTTTT
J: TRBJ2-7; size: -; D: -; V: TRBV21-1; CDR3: CASSIRDLQYEQYF; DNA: TGTGCCAGCAGCATCCGGGATCTCCAGTACGAGCAGTACTTC
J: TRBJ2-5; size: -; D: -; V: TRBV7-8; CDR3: CASSLVVRMQETQYF; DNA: TGTGCCAGCAGCTTAGTGGTGCGGATGCAAGAGACCCAGTACTTC
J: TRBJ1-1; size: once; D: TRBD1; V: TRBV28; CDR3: CASSLWQGVYTEAFF; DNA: TGTGCCAGCAGTTTATGGCAGGGGGTGTACACTGAAGCTTTCTTT
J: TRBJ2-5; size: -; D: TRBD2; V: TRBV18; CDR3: CASSPPHTSGTETQYF; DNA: TGTGCCAGCTCACCACCTCACACTAGCGGGACTGAGACCCAGTACTTC